This TCR beta chain was observed in a study of blood T cells in healthy people across ages. The second PCR ran about 6 to 12 cycles with a sample-barcoded 5' primer and J-beta primers. TCRdb ran MiXCR on the 5' RACE reads and lists one entry per CDR3 protein. The data contain around 2 million distinct CDR3 sequences, around 40% of them singletons. This CDR3 has 16 amino acids. V was pared by 3 bases and J by 5 bases, with 17 bases between. Study-level points and caveats: A strong correlation between TCR beta diversity and naive T cell percentage was seen.

As concerns this clonotype: Antigen: not known.

The chain couples TRBV12-3 or TRBV12-4 to TRBJ2-1; D not certain. Input material: blood. The receptor was isolated from a human donor in good health. This CDR3 is CASSLAGSIYDNEQFF. The CDR3 region has the DNA TGTGCCAGCAGTTTGGCCGGTTCGATCTACGACAATGAGCAGTTCTTC.